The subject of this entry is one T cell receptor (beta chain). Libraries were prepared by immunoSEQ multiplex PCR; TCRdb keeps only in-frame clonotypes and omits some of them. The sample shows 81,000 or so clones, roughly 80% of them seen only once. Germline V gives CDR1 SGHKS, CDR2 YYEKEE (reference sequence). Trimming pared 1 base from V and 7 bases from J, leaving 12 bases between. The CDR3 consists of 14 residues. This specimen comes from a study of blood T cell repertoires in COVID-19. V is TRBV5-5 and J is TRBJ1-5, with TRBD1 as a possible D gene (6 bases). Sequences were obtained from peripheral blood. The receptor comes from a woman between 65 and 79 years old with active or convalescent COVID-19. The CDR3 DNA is TGTGCCAGCAGCTTGATATCAGGGGAACAGCCCCAGCATTTT. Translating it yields CASSLISGEQPQHF.